These 3 T cell receptor beta chains were all obtained from the same sample, sequenced in a study of identical twins. Each CDR3 protein gets one entry after TCRdb re-called the 5' RACE reads with MiXCR. The table has under 900,000 distinct CDR3 sequences, about 12% seen once. These data also featured in a second study, about yellow fever vaccine responses in identical twins.

The sequenced sample consisted of PBMCs. Receptor source: a woman younger than 35 in good health.

This clonotype occurred many times. V and J are TRBV12-3 or TRBV12-4 and TRBJ1-6; 9 nucleotides line up with TRBD1. CDR3 length equals 15 residues. Trimming cost V 3 bases and J 10 bases; bases outside gene matches: 7. In nucleotides, the CDR3 is TGTGCCAGCAGTTTTCTGGGACAGGGAGAGTCACCCCTCCACTTT. It yields the protein CASSFLGQGESPLHF.

This clonotype was detected only a few times. The V and J genes are TRBV6-4 and TRBJ1-1; a weak D match, TRBD1 (6 bases). The CDR3 spans 14 residues. Germline V gene lookup returns CDR1 MRHNA and CDR2 SNTAGT. Trimming removed 3 bases from V and 1 base from J, with 9 bases in between. CDR3 nucleotides: TGTGCCAGCAGTGAACAGGGAGGGAACACTGAAGCTTTCTTT. This encodes CASSEQGGNTEAFF.

This clonotype has more than one count but fewer than ten. The rearrangement uses TRBV29-1 and TRBJ2-6, with D uncertain. Germline V lookup: CDR1 SQVTM, CDR2 ANQGSEA. This CDR3 comprises 13 residues. In DNA form, the CDR3 reads TGCAGTATATCCCACTCTGGGGCCAACGTCCTGACTTTC. Protein product: CSISHSGANVLTF. Complete variable domain (other parts from reference TRBV29-1 and TRBJ2-6): SAVISQKPSRDICQRGTSLTIQCQVDSQVTMMFWYRQQPGQSLTLIATANQGSEATYESGFVIDKFPISRPNLTFSTLTVSNMSPEDSSIYLCSISHSGANVLTFGAGSRLTVL.